A single sample is the source of the 18 T cell receptor beta chains below, sequenced in a study of human T cells and chemical hapten exposure. Specified time point: pre-sensitization, week 0. Documented treatment: therapeutic diphenylcyclopropenone sensitization with weekly scalp DPC. TCRdb ran MiXCR on the RACE reads and lists one entry per CDR3 protein. The sample lists 95,000 to 100,000 distinct CDR3 sequences; about a tenth were seen once. The material was whole blood, obtained in connection with sensitization to the hapten diphenylcyclopropenone (DPC). Receptors were obtained from a woman aged 55-70 years with alopecia areata. Some clones in this sample may be carry-over from other donors' samples.

The table lists this clonotype with many counts. The V gene is TRBV10-3, the J gene TRBJ2-7; 8 bases align to TRBD1. This CDR3 is built from 16 residues. The V segment lost 3 bases and the J segment 3 bases; nucleotides outside the gene matches: 10. Germline CDR1 is ENHRY and CDR2 is SYGVKD. The chain's CDR3 is CAISDQDRALVYEQYF. The CDR3 coding sequence is TGTGCCATCAGTGACCAGGACAGGGCCTTAGTCTACGAGCAGTACTTC.

This clonotype occurred a few times. The chain links TRBV5-4 to TRBJ2-5; no clear D gene. Germline values: CDR1 SGHNT, CDR2 YYREEE (reference sequence). This CDR3 is built from 15 residues. Trimming cost V 4 bases and J 0 bases, with 13 bases left between them. This chain's CDR3 is CASSLALSYQETQYF. CDR3 bases: TGTGCCAGCAGCCTGGCTCTAAGCTACCAAGAGACCCAGTACTTC.

The V and J genes are TRBV29-1 and TRBJ2-2; TRBD2 matches 8 bases. Germline CDR1 SQVTM, CDR2 ANQGSEA. CDR3 size: 16 residues. The ends lost 6 bases at V and 0 bases at J; junction bases unmatched: 9. This CDR3 reads CSVPKRGLANTGELFF. CDR3 DNA: TGCAGCGTCCCTAAGCGGGGACTAGCGAACACCGGGGAGCTGTTTTTT.

This clonotype came up many times. The J gene is TRBJ2-4, the V gene TRBV12-3 or TRBV12-4, with D perhaps matching TRBD1 (6 bases). CDR3 size: 17 residues. V lost 6 bases to trimming and J lost 8 bases, with 26 bases between them. CDR3 in DNA: TGTGCCAGCAGGCACTCCTCGACATCAGGGGTGGGACACATTCAGTACTTC. Its translation is CASRHSSTSGVGHIQYF.

The rearrangement links TRBV5-8 to TRBJ2-1, with TRBD2 matching 12 bases. V was clipped by 0 bases and J by 0 bases; unmatched bases: 7. Germline CDR1 and CDR2: SGHTS and YDEGEE. The CDR3 sequence is 19 residues long. CDR3 coding DNA: TGTGCCAGCAGCTTGGAACTAGCGGGGGGACCTAGCTCCTACAATGAGCAGTTCTTC. Encoded protein: CASSLELAGGPSSYNEQFF.

This clonotype was recorded a few times. The chain links TRBV3-1 to TRBJ2-3; 7 nucleotides align to TRBD2. This CDR3 is 17 amino acids long. The germline V gene has CDR1 LGHDT and CDR2 YNNKEL (reference sequence). With 1 base clipped from V and 5 bases from J, the junction kept 12 bases outside the gene matches. CDR3 residues: CASSQVDQWSGGDTQYF. CDR3 coding DNA: TGTGCCAGCAGCCAAGTAGATCAGTGGTCGGGAGGAGATACGCAGTATTTT.

V usage is TRBV5-5 and J usage is TRBJ2-3; 7 bases line up with TRBD2. The CDR3 totals 15 residues. Trimming cost V 3 bases and J 1 base; bases outside gene matches: 5. CDR1 and CDR2 from the germline V gene are SGHKS and YYEKEE (reference sequence). In DNA form, the CDR3 reads TGTGCCAGCAGCTCACGACTAGCAGGCACAGATACGCAGTATTTT. Translation: CASSSRLAGTDTQYF.

This clonotype was picked up many times. The chain links TRBV2 to TRBJ1-5, with 8 bases matching TRBD1. Germline loops: CDR1 SNHLY, CDR2 FYNNEI. V dropped 8 bases and J dropped 8; count of bases not matched to a gene: 8. The CDR3 sequence is 13 residues long. The CDR3: CASWTGKREPQHF. In nucleotides, the CDR3 is TGTGCCAGCTGGACAGGGAAGAGGGAGCCCCAGCATTTT.

This clonotype was seen repeatedly, ten times or more. The chain joins TRBV10-3 to TRBJ1-1; D not resolved. This CDR3 has 11 residues. Germline assignment: CDR1 ENHRY and CDR2 SYGVKD. V was pared by 2 bases and J by 11 bases, with 9 bases between. In DNA, the CDR3 is TGTGCCATCAGTGAGACCGTGGGGGCTTTCTTT. Translating it yields CAISETVGAFF.

V and J are TRBV9 and TRBJ1-3, with D uncertain. Deletions cut 0 bases from V and 9 bases from J, with 10 bases between. The germline CDR1 and CDR2 sequences are SGDLS and YYNGEE. The CDR3 extends over 13 amino acids. CDR3 nucleotide sequence: TGTGCCAGCAGCGTAGGCGGGATTAGCACCATATATTTT. It is translated as CASSVGGISTIYF.

The J gene is TRBJ2-7, the V gene TRBV29-1, with 9 nucleotides matching TRBD1. This CDR3 comprises 12 residues. The V segment lost 5 bases and the J segment 6 bases; nucleotides outside the gene matches: 5. The germline V gene has CDR1 SQVTM and CDR2 ANQGSEA. The CDR3 loop is CSVTPGQGEQYF. DNA for the CDR3: TGCAGCGTTACCCCGGGACAGGGCGAGCAGTACTTC.

This clonotype came up many times. The rearrangement links TRBV7-8 to TRBJ2-1, with D possibly matching TRBD1 (6 bases). The CDR3 is made up of 15 amino acids. CDR1 is SGHVS, CDR2 FQNEAQ, per germline. The V end was cut by 1 base, the J end by 2 bases, with 9 bases between. The DNA of the CDR3 is TGTGCCAGCAGCTTAGGACAGGTGCCCTACAATGAGCAGTTCTTC. Amino acid sequence: CASSLGQVPYNEQFF.

This clonotype showed up just a few times. The genes are TRBV25-1 and TRBJ1-5; D possibly corresponds to TRBD1 (6 bases). There are 14 residues in the CDR3. V lost 1 base and J lost 7, with 11 bases in between. Germline lookup yields CDR1 MGHDK and CDR2 SYGVNS. The CDR3, as DNA: TGTGCCAGCAGTGAATGGGCAGGGGAACAGCCCCAGCATTTT. Protein product: CASSEWAGEQPQHF.

This clonotype was seen a handful of times. The V and J genes are TRBV20-1 and TRBJ2-1; 9 nucleotides line up with TRBD2. Per germline, CDR1 DFQATT and CDR2 SNEGSKA (reference sequence). CDR3 size: 17 residues. V gave up 5 bases and J gave up 9 bases; unmatched junction bases: 20. CDR3 amino acids: CSAQGIPGLAPWGEQFF. Here the CDR3 DNA reads TGCAGTGCTCAAGGGATACCGGGACTAGCACCTTGGGGTGAGCAGTTCTTC.

This clonotype was counted ten times or more. The V call is TRBV12-3 or TRBV12-4, the J call TRBJ1-5, with 12 bases identical to TRBD1. The CDR3 loop spans 15 amino acids. The V gene end was trimmed by 10 bases and the J gene end by 4 bases; junction bases not matched to a gene: 8. The chain's CDR3 is CATGTGGVINQPQHF. CDR3 nucleotides: TGTGCCACCGGGACAGGGGGCGTAATAAATCAGCCCCAGCATTTT.

The chain combines TRBV6-2 or TRBV6-3 with TRBJ2-1, with D possibly matching TRBD1 (6 bases). Germline CDR1 reads MNHEY; CDR2 reads SVGEGT. This CDR3 has 16 amino acids. Trimming left V 5 bases short and J 0 bases short, with 14 bases between. CDR3 DNA sequence: TGTGCCAGCAGTCGCCGACAGGCGAGCTCCTACAATGAGCAGTTCTTC. It specifies CASSRRQASSYNEQFF.

This clonotype has a count of ten or more. This chain connects TRBV7-2 to TRBJ2-7; no clear D. This CDR3 region has 12 residues. Per the germline V gene, CDR1 is SGHTA and CDR2 is FQGNSA. V was trimmed by 6 bases and J by 3 bases, leaving 9 bases between them. CDR3 protein: CASRGPRYEQYF. Written as DNA, the CDR3 is TGTGCCAGCAGAGGTCCCCGCTACGAGCAGTACTTC.

This clonotype was picked up many times. The V and J genes are TRBV9 and TRBJ2-3; perhaps TRBD2 as D (5 bases). CDR1 is SGDLS, CDR2 YYNGEE, per germline. Deletions cut 0 bases from V and 0 bases from J, with 8 bases between. The CDR3 has 15 amino acids. In DNA form, the CDR3 reads TGTGCCAGCAGCGTAGCCAGCGGAAGCACAGATACGCAGTATTTT. This gives the protein CASSVASGSTDTQYF.